A selection of T cell receptor beta chains follows, all from one sample in a study of T cell responses to AZD1222 COVID-19 vaccine. Generated by immunoSEQ multiplex PCR, the TCRdb table keeps only in-frame clones and is missing some. There are 100,000 to 150,000 clones in the sample; around 90% occur only once, and about 5.6% lies in the top ten. The material sequenced was peripheral blood, taken on day 0 of AZD1222 vaccination. The origin of the receptors is an adult in good health. Both conserved end residues are part of each CDR3. The D gene is left open where the match is weak. Clone size is stated in some rows and not others, as once, few, many or a class when expanded.

TRBJ1-1	TRBV3-1/TRBV3-2	-	-	TGTGCCAGCAGCCAGGGGGCGAGAGAGGACACTGAAGCTTTCTTT	CASSQGAREDTEAFF
TRBJ1-3	TRBV5-6	few	TRBD1	TGTGCCAGCAGCCTCGGGACAGGGCGCGGAAACACCATATATTTT	CASSLGTGRGNTIYF
TRBJ2-1	TRBV4-1	-	TRBD1	TGCGCCAGCAGCCAACGTTTCACAGGGGCCGAAAACCTATACAATGAGCAGTTCTTC	CASSQRFTGAENLYNEQFF
TRBJ2-4	TRBV5-5	-	TRBD2	TGTGCCAGCAGCTCTAGCGGGAGAGGAAACATTCAGTACTTC	CASSSSGRGNIQYF
TRBJ2-2	TRBV6-5	-	-	TGTGCCAGCACCCCAAGGGACACCGGGGAGCTGTTTTTT	CASTPRDTGELFF
TRBJ1-5	TRBV5-1	once	-	TGCGCCAGCAGCTTTCGTACGAACAATCAGCCCCAGCATTTT	CASSFRTNNQPQHF
TRBJ1-1	TRBV12-3/TRBV12-4	-	TRBD1	TGTGCCAGCAGCAGGGACAGGGGATCTGAAGCTTTCTTT	CASSRDRGSEAFF
TRBJ2-7	TRBV10-3	-	TRBD1	TGTGCCATCAGTGAGTCGGTGGGGACAGCTTACGAGCAGTACTTC	CAISESVGTAYEQYF
TRBJ2-1	TRBV5-1	-	-	TGCGCCAGCAGCATGGGATTCTCCTACAATGAGCAGTTCTTC	CASSMGFSYNEQFF
TRBJ1-1	TRBV19	-	-	TGTGCCAGTACCACTCGGCGGTTTATGAACACTGAAGCTTTCTTT	CASTTRRFMNTEAFF
TRBJ1-1	TRBV5-8	-	TRBD1	TGTGCCAGCAGCTTTGACAGGGTCACTGAAGCTTTCTTT	CASSFDRVTEAFF
TRBJ2-7	TRBV7-5	-	-	TGTGCCAGAAGCCCCCTGGGACTCAGCTCCTACGAGCAGTACTTC	CARSPLGLSSYEQYF
TRBJ1-2	TRBV6-1	-	-	TGTGCCAGCAGTGAAAGGGTGCAGGCTAACTATGGCTACACCTTC	CASSERVQANYGYTF
TRBJ2-3	TRBV11-3	-	-	TGTGCCAGCAGCTCTCCTCGAATCACACGAGATACGCAGTATTTT	CASSSPRITRDTQYF
TRBJ2-2	TRBV5-6	-	TRBD1	TGTGCCAGCAGCTCGCTGGGACAGGGGGGAGGCACCGGGGAGCTGTTTTTT	CASSSLGQGGGTGELFF
TRBJ1-3	TRBV19	-	-	TGTGCCAGTAGTCGCGGGGCCCTCTCTGGAAACACCATATATTTT	CASSRGALSGNTIYF
TRBJ1-2	TRBV7-9	-	TRBD1	TGTGCCAGCAGGCGGGACAGGTCTAACTATGGCTACACCTTC	CASRRDRSNYGYTF
TRBJ2-5	TRBV6-5	-	-	TGTGCCAGCAGTTACACCCGGGAGACCCAGTACTTC	CASSYTRETQYF
TRBJ2-3	TRBV5-1	-	TRBD1	TGCGCCAGCAGCTTGGCGGCAGGGGGCGTAGATACGCAGTATTTT	CASSLAAGGVDTQYF
TRBJ2-3	TRBV9	-	TRBD2	TGTGCCAGCAGCGTTCGCACTAGCGGGAGGTTCACTAGCACAGATACGCAGTATTTT	CASSVRTSGRFTSTDTQYF
TRBJ2-3	TRBV10-3	-	TRBD2	TGTGCCATCAGTGAGAGGGCTAGCGGGAATGCAGATACGCAGTATTTT	CAISERASGNADTQYF
TRBJ1-3	TRBV9	-	TRBD1	TGTGCCAGCAGCGTAGGCCAGGGGGCGCTTGTAGGAAACACCATATATTTT	CASSVGQGALVGNTIYF
TRBJ2-1	TRBV18	-	-	TGTGCCAGCTCACCTCTTCGGGCCCATTACAATGAGCAGTTCTTC	CASSPLRAHYNEQFF
TRBJ1-1	TRBV28	once	-	TGTGCCTCCCATGTGGGCCGACGGGCTGAAGCTTTCTTT	CASHVGRRAEAFF
TRBJ1-4	TRBV27	-	TRBD1	TGTGCCAGCAGTCCCTCGGGACAGAGTTTTGAAAAACTGTTTTTT	CASSPSGQSFEKLFF
TRBJ1-6	TRBV30	-	-	TGTGCCTGGAGTAAGGGCGGGGATTCACCCCTCCACTTT	CAWSKGGDSPLHF
TRBJ2-3	TRBV2	-	-	TGTGCCAGCAGCACACGGGCTAGCACAGATACGCAGTATTTT	CASSTRASTDTQYF
TRBJ2-1	TRBV5-1	-	TRBD1	TGCGCCAGCAGCTCTCTAGGGACAGGGGTCAATGAGCAGTTCTTC	CASSSLGTGVNEQFF
TRBJ1-2	TRBV9	-	-	TGTGCCAGCAGCATAGAACCAGATTACTATGGCTACACCTTC	CASSIEPDYYGYTF
TRBJ1-5	TRBV5-4	-	-	TGTGCCAGCAGCAAGACACCTGATAGCAATCAGCCCCAGCATTTT	CASSKTPDSNQPQHF
TRBJ1-6	TRBV6-5	-	-	TGTGCCAGCAGTTACTCGAAATTTCGGGGTTCACCCCTCCACTTT	CASSYSKFRGSPLHF
TRBJ1-1	TRBV5-4	-	TRBD1	TGTGCCAGCAGCTTGGAGGAAGGGGGCTACACTGAAGCTTTCTTT	CASSLEEGGYTEAFF
TRBJ1-5	TRBV27	-	TRBD1	TGTGCCAGCACAGACGCAGGGGGTCATAGCAATCAGCCCCAGCATTTT	CASTDAGGHSNQPQHF